Listed here are 7 T cell receptor beta chains from one sample, sequenced in a study of Ad26.COV2.S vaccination and SARS-CoV-2 variants (dated by TCRdb to about 2021). The protocol used for the library was the immunoSEQ multiplex PCR assay. The source is immuneACCESS, and TCRdb retained only in-frame sequences with V and J called. Part of the clones is not carried over; for the studies checked, unresolved V genes explain less than half of this, and the remainder is unexplained. The sample table shows hundreds of thousands of clones, and 86% are seen once. Over 8.5% of the sample is taken by the ten largest. Explained via the paper, the treatment or condition label denotes: approximately 18 received Ad26.COV2.S at low or high dose, single or two shots; about five received placebo; per-sample allocation not given. For vaccine and placebo recipients, the sequenced repertoires came from samples collected on day 63 after the first injection.

The sequencing here drew on peripheral blood, taken in a trial of Ad26.COV2.S vaccine versus placebo. Receptor source: a person aged 18-65 years who received the Ad26.COV2.S COVID-19 vaccine or a placebo.

The chain employs TRBV4-2 and TRBJ2-3, with 9 bases fitting TRBD2. This CDR3 comprises 16 residues. V trimming: 7 bases; J trimming: 1 base; junction bases outside the gene matches: 9. The V gene's germline CDR1 is LGHNA and CDR2 YNFKEQ. DNA of the CDR3: TGTGCCAGCACCAGCGCGGGAGGGGCCGGCACAGATACGCAGTATTTT. This translates into CASTSAGGAGTDTQYF.

V gene TRBV5-5 combines with J gene TRBJ1-1; 8 nucleotides match TRBD1. This CDR3 comprises 15 residues. The trim removed 2 bases at V and 7 bases at J, leaving 10 bases unmatched. The germline V gene has CDR1 SGHKS and CDR2 YYEKEE (reference sequence). CDR3 in amino acids: CASSLVTGGGGEAFF. The CDR3 coding sequence is TGTGCCAGCAGCTTAGTAACAGGGGGTGGAGGTGAAGCTTTCTTT.

J is TRBJ2-7 and V is TRBV13, with a tentative D call TRBD2 (6 bases). Trimming pared 3 bases from V and 6 bases from J, leaving 15 bases between. The length of the CDR3 is 14 residues. In germline, CDR1 is PRHDT, CDR2 FYEKMQ (reference sequence). CDR3 DNA sequence: TGTGCCAGCAGCTTGCCTAGCGTAGCACGCGAGCAGTACTTC. Encoded protein: CASSLPSVAREQYF.

The chain couples TRBV5-1 to TRBJ1-5; the D gene is possibly TRBD1 (6 bases). CDR1 SGHRS and CDR2 YFSETQ come from the germline V gene. V lost 0 bases and J lost 9, with 16 bases in between. This CDR3 comprises 15 residues. The CDR3 spells CASSLGGQGNGPQHF. The CDR3 DNA sequence: TGCGCCAGCAGCTTGGGTGGGCAGGGGAACGGGCCCCAGCATTTT. The entire variable domain, with the rest obtained from reference TRBV5-1 and TRBJ1-5, is as follows: KAGVTQTPRYLIKTRGQQVTLSCSPISGHRSVSWYQQTPGQGLQFLFEYFSETQRNKGNFPGRFSGRQFSNSRSEMNVSTLELGDSALYLCASSLGGQGNGPQHFGDGTRLSIL.

This rearrangement joins TRBV5-5 to TRBJ2-2, with 7 bases aligning to TRBD1. CDR3 length: 15 residues. Germline V CDR1 and CDR2: SGHKS, YYEKEE (reference sequence). The ends lost 6 bases at V and 5 bases at J; junction bases unmatched: 10. The CDR3 region has the DNA TGTGCCAGCAACGACAGGGCCTTCGGGACCGGGGAGCTGTTTTTT. Translated, it gives CASNDRAFGTGELFF.

The chain carries TRBV14 and TRBJ1-2; no definite D call. Germline lookup yields CDR1 SGHDN and CDR2 FVKESK. The CDR3 has 13 amino acids. V dropped 4 bases and J dropped 7 bases, with 13 bases sitting between them. CDR3 amino acids: CASSPSRLGGYTF. As DNA, the CDR3 is TGTGCCAGCAGCCCCTCTAGGTTGGGTGGCTACACCTTC. Together with reference TRBV14 and TRBJ1-2, the CDR3 gives the full variable domain: EAGVTQFPSHSVIEKGQTVTLRCDPISGHDNLYWYRRVMGKEIKFLLHFVKESKQDESGMPNNRFLAERTGGTYSTLKVQPAELEDSGVYFCASSPSRLGGYTFGSGTRLTVV.

This clone occurred once. V gene TRBV10-1 combines with J gene TRBJ2-1; possible D gene TRBD1, 5 bases. The CDR3 covers 14 residues. V lost 4 bases and J lost 2, with 9 bases in between. The germline gives CDR1 WNHNN, CDR2 SYGVQD (reference sequence). CDR3 region: CASSAGYTYNEQFF. CDR3 nucleotides: TGCGCCAGCAGTGCAGGGTATACCTACAATGAGCAGTTCTTC.